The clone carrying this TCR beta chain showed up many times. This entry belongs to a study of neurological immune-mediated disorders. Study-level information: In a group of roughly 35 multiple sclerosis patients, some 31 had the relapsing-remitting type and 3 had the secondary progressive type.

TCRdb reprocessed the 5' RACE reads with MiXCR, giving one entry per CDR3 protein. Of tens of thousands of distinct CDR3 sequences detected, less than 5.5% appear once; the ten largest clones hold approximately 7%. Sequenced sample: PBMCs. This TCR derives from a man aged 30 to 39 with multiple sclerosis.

CDR3 sequence (DNA): TGCAGTGCTAGAGTTCTACCATCCGGGACAGGGCTACATGCGGGCACCGGGGAGCTGTTTTTT. Translated, it gives CSARVLPSGTGLHAGTGELFF. The chain is built from TRBV20-1 and TRBJ2-2; 9 bases fit TRBD1. V was pared by 1 base and J by 4 bases, with 22 bases of the junction left unmatched. This CDR3 region has 21 residues. Germline V gives CDR1 DFQATT, CDR2 SNEGSKA (reference sequence).